This record looks at one T cell receptor (beta chain) sequence and its context. Its antigen is unknown. The sample belongs to a study of CD8+CD57+ T cells in acquired aplastic anemia. General study points: CD8+ Simpson's diversity did not differ significantly between patients and controls. Sharing between patients and controls was observed for around 27 CD8+ CDR3 sequences.

The CDR3 spans 15 residues. The germline gives CDR1 LNHDA, CDR2 SQIVND (reference sequence). The V end was cut by 7 bases, the J end by 6 bases, with 19 bases between. The template used for profiling TCR beta VDJ and CDR3 was genomic DNA. MiXCR was run by TCRdb on the reads, yielding one entry per CDR3 protein. Here the sample spans about 110,000 distinct CDR3 sequences, 51% being singletons. The sample was sorted CD4+, CD8+, or CD8+CD57+ T cells (not recorded which) from PBMCs. The TCR sequence derives from a human donor in good health, serving as a control. The chain recombines TRBV19 with TRBJ1-5; D is ambiguous. CDR3 coding DNA: TGTGCCAGTACCTCAATGCGGCGGGTCGGTCAGCCCCAGCATTTT. Its translation: CASTSMRRVGQPQHF.